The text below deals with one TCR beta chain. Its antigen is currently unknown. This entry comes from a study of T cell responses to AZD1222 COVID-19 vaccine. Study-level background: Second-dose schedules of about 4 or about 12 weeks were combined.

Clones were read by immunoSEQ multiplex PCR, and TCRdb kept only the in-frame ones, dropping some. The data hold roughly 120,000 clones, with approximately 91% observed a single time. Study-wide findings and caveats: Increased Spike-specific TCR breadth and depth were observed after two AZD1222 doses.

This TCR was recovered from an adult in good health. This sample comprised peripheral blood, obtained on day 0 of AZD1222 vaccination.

This CDR3 reads CASRNRQDNTGELFF. The DNA for the CDR3 is TGTGCCAGCAGGAATAGACAGGACAACACCGGGGAGCTGTTTTTT. The gene calls are TRBV6-5 and TRBJ2-2; possible D gene TRBD1, 6 bases. V was pared by 6 bases and J by 2 bases, with 13 bases between. The CDR3 consists of 15 residues. CDR1 and CDR2 (germline): MNHEY, SVGAGI.